This T cell receptor (beta chain) was documented in a study of cytomegalovirus exposure and HLA in healthy donors. Study-wide context: Most genotyped donors, about four fifths of more than 300, had Caucasian-associated genetic ancestry.

Comment on this clone: Its antigen is still unknown.

V gave up 9 bases and J gave up 3 bases; unmatched junction bases: 7. The CDR3 length is 14 residues. Germline V gene sequence: CDR1 ENHRY, CDR2 SYGVKD. Donors likely had unrecorded immune exposures despite being nominally healthy when sampled. PCR employed 60 Vbeta and 13 Jbeta primers. Clones were read by immunoSEQ multiplex PCR, and TCRdb kept only the in-frame ones, dropping some. This table has 130,000 or so clones, around 90% appearing once. Findings of the study overall: Earlier results showed most TCR beta V segments being productive about 87% or about 30% of the time. A later analysis reportedly found that, within productive TCRs, an Asian-associated ancestry cluster had fewer N-insertions than the mean observed across the approximately 700 donors.

The chain has TRBV10-3 and TRBJ2-2, with TRBD2 matching over 7 bases. Sequences were obtained from PBMCs. The sequence was collected from a woman in her thirties or forties in good health and CMV-seronegative. This chain's CDR3 is CAIKRLADTGELFF. In DNA form, the CDR3 reads TGTGCCATTAAACGGCTAGCGGACACCGGGGAGCTGTTTTTT.